This T cell receptor (beta chain) is from a study of blood T cell repertoires in COVID-19. Study at large: Samples taken during acute and convalescent COVID-19 were collected in the United States, Italy and Spain.

In the authors' workflow: Reference gene primer amplification gave estimated nucleated cell counts. Sequencing was performed with immunoSEQ multiplex PCR; in TCRdb, only in-frame clones are kept and a portion is missing. V, J and clone size were drawn from that table, and D and trimming were deduced from the DNA. Seen here are 150,000 to 200,000 clones, 80% to 90% observed once, and the top ten hold about 8.8%. Across about two dozen US areas, participants ranged in age from roughly 18 to 95 years. Recovered Cohort 3 donors showed two negative PCRs, clearance, or symptom resolution. The CDR3 spans 12 residues. V lost 5 bases, J lost 4 bases, and 6 bases lay in between. Germline V gene lookup returns CDR1 SGHAT and CDR2 FQNNGV.

This chain links TRBV11-2 with TRBJ2-1, with D hard to call. The sequenced material came from PBMCs or T cells enriched from blood (not recorded which). This clonotype was sampled from a woman under 30 who had recovered from COVID-19. The CDR3 loop is CASSRRYNEQFF. CDR3 coding DNA: TGTGCCAGCAGCCGCAGGTACAATGAGCAGTTCTTC.